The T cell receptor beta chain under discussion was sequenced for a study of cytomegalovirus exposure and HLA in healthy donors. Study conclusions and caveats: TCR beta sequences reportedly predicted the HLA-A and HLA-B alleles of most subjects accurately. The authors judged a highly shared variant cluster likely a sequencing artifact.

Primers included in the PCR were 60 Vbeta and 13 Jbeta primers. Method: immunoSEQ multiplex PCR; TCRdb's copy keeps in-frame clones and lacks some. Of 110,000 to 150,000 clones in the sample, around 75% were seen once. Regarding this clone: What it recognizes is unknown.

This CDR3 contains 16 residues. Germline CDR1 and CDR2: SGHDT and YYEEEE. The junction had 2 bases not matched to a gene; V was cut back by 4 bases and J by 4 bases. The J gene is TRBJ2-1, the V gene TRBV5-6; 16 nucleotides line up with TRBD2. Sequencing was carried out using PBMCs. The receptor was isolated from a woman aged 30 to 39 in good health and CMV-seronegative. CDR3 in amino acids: CASSPGLAGGYNEQFF. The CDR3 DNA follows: TGTGCCAGCAGCCCGGGACTAGCGGGAGGGTACAATGAGCAGTTCTTC. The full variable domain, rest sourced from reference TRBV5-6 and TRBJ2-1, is DAGVTQSPTHLIKTRGQQVTLRCSPKSGHDTVSWYQQALGQGPQFIFQYYEEEERQRGNFPDRFSGHQFPNYSSELNVNALLLGDSALYLCASSPGLAGGYNEQFFGPGTRLTVL.